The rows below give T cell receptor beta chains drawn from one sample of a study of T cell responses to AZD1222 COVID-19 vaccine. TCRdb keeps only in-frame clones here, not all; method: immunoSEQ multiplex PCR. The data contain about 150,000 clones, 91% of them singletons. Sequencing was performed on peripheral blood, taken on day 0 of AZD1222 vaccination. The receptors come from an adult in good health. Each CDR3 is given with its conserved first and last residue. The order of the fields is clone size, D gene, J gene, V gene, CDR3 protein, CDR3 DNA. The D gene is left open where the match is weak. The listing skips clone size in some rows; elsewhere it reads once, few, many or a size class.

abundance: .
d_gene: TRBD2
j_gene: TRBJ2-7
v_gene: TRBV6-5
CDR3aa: CASSTQREKYEQYF
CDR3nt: TGTGCCAGCAGTACACAGCGGGAGAAATACGAGCAGTACTTC

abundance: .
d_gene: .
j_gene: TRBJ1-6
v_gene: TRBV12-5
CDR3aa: CASGSPGHSPCSSYNSPLHF
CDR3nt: TGTGCTAGTGGTTCTCCCGGACACAGCCCATGCAGCTCCTATAATTCACCCCTCCACTTT

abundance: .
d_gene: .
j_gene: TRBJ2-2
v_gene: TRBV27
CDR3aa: CASSPTRTAGELFF
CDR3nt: TGTGCCAGCAGTCCGACCCGAACGGCCGGGGAGCTGTTTTTT

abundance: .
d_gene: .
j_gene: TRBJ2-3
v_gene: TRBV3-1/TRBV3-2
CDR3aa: CASSQDLGRVGTDTQYF
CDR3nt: TGTGCCAGCAGCCAAGATTTGGGCAGGGTAGGCACAGATACGCAGTATTTT

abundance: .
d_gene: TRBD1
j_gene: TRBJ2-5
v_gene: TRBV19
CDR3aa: CASSRTGGEFETQYF
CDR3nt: TGTGCCAGTAGTAGAACAGGGGGCGAGTTTGAGACCCAGTACTTC

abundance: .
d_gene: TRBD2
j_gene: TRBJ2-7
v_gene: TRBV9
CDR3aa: CASSVASGLAYEQYF
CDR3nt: TGTGCCAGCAGCGTAGCTTCAGGACTAGCTTACGAGCAGTACTTC

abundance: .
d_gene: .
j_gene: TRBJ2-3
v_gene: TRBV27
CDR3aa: CASSLRVPSPPPDTQYF
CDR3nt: TGTGCCAGCAGTTTGAGGGTGCCTAGTCCCCCCCCAGATACGCAGTATTTT

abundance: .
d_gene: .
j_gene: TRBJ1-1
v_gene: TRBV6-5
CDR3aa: CASSYSWGRNTEAFF
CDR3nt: TGTGCCAGCAGTTACTCTTGGGGCCGGAACACTGAAGCTTTCTTT

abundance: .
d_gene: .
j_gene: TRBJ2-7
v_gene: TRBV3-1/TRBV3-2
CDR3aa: CASSQGAGGDEQYF
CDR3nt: TGTGCCAGCAGCCAAGGGGCAGGGGGGGACGAGCAGTACTTC

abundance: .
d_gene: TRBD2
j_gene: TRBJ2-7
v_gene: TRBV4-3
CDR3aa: CASSYSSGSYEQYF
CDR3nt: TGCGCCAGCAGCTATTCTAGCGGGAGCTACGAGCAGTACTTC

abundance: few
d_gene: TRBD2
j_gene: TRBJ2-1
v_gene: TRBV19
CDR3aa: CASSISLAGVNEQFF
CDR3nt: TGTGCCAGTAGTATTTCCCTAGCGGGAGTGAATGAGCAGTTCTTC

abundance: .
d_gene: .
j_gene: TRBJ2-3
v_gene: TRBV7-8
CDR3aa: CASSLGSGGRTDTQYF
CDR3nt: TGTGCCAGCAGCTTAGGCAGTGGGGGGCGAACAGATACGCAGTATTTT

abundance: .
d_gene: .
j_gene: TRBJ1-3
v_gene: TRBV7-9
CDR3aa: CASSLGLGNTIYF
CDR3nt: TGTGCCAGCAGCTTAGGTCTGGGAAACACCATATATTTT

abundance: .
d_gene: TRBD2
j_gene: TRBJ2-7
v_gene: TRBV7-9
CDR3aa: CASSSSTSGRYEQYF
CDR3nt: TGTGCCAGCAGCTCCTCTACTAGCGGAAGATACGAGCAGTACTTC

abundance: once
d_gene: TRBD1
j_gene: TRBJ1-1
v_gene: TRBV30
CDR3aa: CAWSPGTATFAFF
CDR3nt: TGTGCCTGGAGTCCCGGGACAGCTACTTTCGCTTTCTTT

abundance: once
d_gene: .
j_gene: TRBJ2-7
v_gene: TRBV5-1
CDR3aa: CASSLGQLSSYEQYF
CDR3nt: TGCGCCAGCAGCTTGGGGCAGCTCAGCTCCTACGAGCAGTACTTC

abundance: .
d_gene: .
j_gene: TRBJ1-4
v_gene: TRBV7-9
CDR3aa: CASSQGWATNEKLFF
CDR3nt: TGTGCCAGCAGCCAGGGTTGGGCAACTAATGAAAAACTGTTTTTT

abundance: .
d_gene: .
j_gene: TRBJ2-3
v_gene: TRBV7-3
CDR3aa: CASSLRGQRDTQYF
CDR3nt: TGTGCCAGCAGCTTACGGGGACAAAGAGATACGCAGTATTTT

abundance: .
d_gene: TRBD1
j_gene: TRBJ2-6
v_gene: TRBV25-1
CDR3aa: CASSDRTGKTSGANVLTF
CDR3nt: TGTGCCAGCAGTGACCGGACAGGGAAAACCTCTGGGGCCAACGTCCTGACTTTC

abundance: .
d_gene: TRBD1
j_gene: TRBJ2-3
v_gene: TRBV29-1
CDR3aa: CSVEGQGAEDTQYF
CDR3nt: TGCAGCGTTGAAGGGCAGGGGGCAGAAGATACGCAGTATTTT

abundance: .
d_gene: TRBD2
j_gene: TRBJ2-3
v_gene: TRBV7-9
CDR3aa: CASSLLGGGDTQYF
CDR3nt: TGTGCCAGCAGCTTGCTGGGGGGGGGAGATACGCAGTATTTT

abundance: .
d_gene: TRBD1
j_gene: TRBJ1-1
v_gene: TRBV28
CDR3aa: CASIRGGTANTEAFF
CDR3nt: TGTGCCAGCATCCGTGGGGGGACAGCGAACACTGAAGCTTTCTTT

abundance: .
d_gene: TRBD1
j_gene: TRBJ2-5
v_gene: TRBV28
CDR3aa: CASSRGQGAKETQYF
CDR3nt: TGTGCCAGCAGTCGGGGACAGGGGGCAAAAGAGACCCAGTACTTC

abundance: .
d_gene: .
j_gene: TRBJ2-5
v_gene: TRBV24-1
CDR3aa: CATSAFGLEGETQYF
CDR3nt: TGTGCCACCAGTGCCTTCGGACTGGAAGGAGAGACCCAGTACTTC

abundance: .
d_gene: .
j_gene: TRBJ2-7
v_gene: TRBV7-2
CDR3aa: CASSLGGKGPYEQYF
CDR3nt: TGTGCCAGCAGCTTAGGGGGGAAGGGTCCCTACGAGCAGTACTTC

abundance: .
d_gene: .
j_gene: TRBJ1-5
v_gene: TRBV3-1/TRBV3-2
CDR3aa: CASSPGLDNQPQHF
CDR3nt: TGTGCCAGCAGCCCCGGCCTGGATAATCAGCCCCAGCATTTT

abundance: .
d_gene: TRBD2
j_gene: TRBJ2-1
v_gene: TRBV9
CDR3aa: CASSVGSGRGEQFF
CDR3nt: TGTGCCAGCAGCGTAGGTAGCGGGAGGGGTGAGCAGTTCTTC

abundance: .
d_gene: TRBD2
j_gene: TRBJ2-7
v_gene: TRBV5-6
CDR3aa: CASSALAGAGEQYF
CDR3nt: TGTGCCAGCAGCGCCTTAGCGGGAGCTGGCGAGCAGTACTTC